In this sample, the clone carrying this T cell receptor beta chain turned up a few times. As yet, its antigen is unknown. Trimming removed 5 bases from V and 6 bases from J; junction bases left unmatched: 12. The CDR3 spans 15 residues. CDR1 is SGHTA and CDR2 is FQGNSA in the germline V gene. The data originate from a study of T-cell memory formation after mild COVID-19. A 5'RACE reaction primed in the constant segment made cDNA libraries of TCR alpha and TCR beta, and these carried sample barcodes and UMIs. TCRdb itself ran the 5' RACE reads through MiXCR, one entry per CDR3 protein. Of roughly 400,000 distinct CDR3 sequences listed, 24% are singletons. Notes on the study in general: Memory cells collected pre-infection included some clones that later responded, suggesting cross-reactive memory joined. For contracting clones, CD4+ ones sat mainly in CM and EM, CD8+ in EMRA.

This TCR was recovered from an adult woman who had mild COVID-19 (a few samples of this study predate the infection). Cell type and time point are not known. This sequence joins TRBV7-2 and TRBJ1-1, with TRBD1 matching over 7 bases. The sample consisted of PBMCs or a T cell subset sorted from them (not recorded which). The CDR3 spells CASSRTGVALSEAFF. The CDR3 coding sequence is TGTGCCAGCAGCCGTACAGGGGTCGCGCTTTCTGAAGCTTTCTTT.